The rows below give T cell receptor beta chains drawn from one sample of a study of cytomegalovirus exposure and HLA in healthy donors. Repertoires were generated with immunoSEQ multiplex PCR, while TCRdb's copy carries only in-frame clones and drops some. The sample lists some 170,000 clones, 60% to 80% occurring once. Sample: PBMCs. These receptors originate from a middle-aged man in good health and CMV-seropositive. Both conserved end residues are part of each CDR3. D genes are given only for firm matches. Clone size is shown for a subset of rows, as once, few, many or a class of expanded clone.

clone_size: once; j_call: TRBJ2-1; d_call: TRBD1; v_call: TRBV7-3; cdr3_nt: TGTGCCAGCAGCCCCGGACAGGGCCTTGGTAATGAGCAGTTCTTC; cdr3_aa: CASSPGQGLGNEQFF
clone_size: -; j_call: TRBJ1-2; d_call: TRBD1; v_call: TRBV5-1; cdr3_nt: TGCGCCAGCAGCAGGGACAGCCTCGGGGGCTACACCTTC; cdr3_aa: CASSRDSLGGYTF
clone_size: -; j_call: TRBJ1-5; d_call: -; v_call: TRBV5-6; cdr3_nt: TGTGCCAGCAGGCTCCTGGGGCGGAATGATCAGCCCCAGCATTTT; cdr3_aa: CASRLLGRNDQPQHF
clone_size: -; j_call: TRBJ2-2; d_call: TRBD2; v_call: TRBV5-6; cdr3_nt: TGTGCCACCCGCCGACTAGCGGGAGGGTCCGGGGAGCTGTTTTTT; cdr3_aa: CATRRLAGGSGELFF
clone_size: few; j_call: TRBJ2-3; d_call: -; v_call: TRBV5-1; cdr3_nt: TGCGCCAGCAGCTTGAGCCCCCCCCGGGACTTCCCCTATACGCAGTATTTT; cdr3_aa: CASSLSPPRDFPYTQYF
clone_size: once; j_call: TRBJ2-7; d_call: TRBD2; v_call: TRBV6-5; cdr3_nt: TGTGCCAGCAGTTATTCTGCTAGCGGGCTCTCCTACGAGCAGTACTTC; cdr3_aa: CASSYSASGLSYEQYF
clone_size: -; j_call: TRBJ2-7; d_call: -; v_call: TRBV2; cdr3_nt: TGTGCCAGCAGTGATATGAGGAGCCTCTACGAGCAGTACTTC; cdr3_aa: CASSDMRSLYEQYF
clone_size: -; j_call: TRBJ2-7; d_call: TRBD1; v_call: TRBV19; cdr3_nt: TGTGCCAGTAGTTCGAGACAGGGAACCTACGAGCAGTACTTC; cdr3_aa: CASSSRQGTYEQYF
clone_size: -; j_call: TRBJ1-1; d_call: -; v_call: TRBV5-1; cdr3_nt: TGCGCCAGCAGCTTGCCAGGGCTCGCTGAAGCTTTCTTT; cdr3_aa: CASSLPGLAEAFF
clone_size: -; j_call: TRBJ1-5; d_call: -; v_call: TRBV6-6; cdr3_nt: TGTGCCAGCAGCGAAGAGCACGGCAATCAGCCCCAGCATTTT; cdr3_aa: CASSEEHGNQPQHF
clone_size: -; j_call: TRBJ2-2; d_call: -; v_call: TRBV10-3; cdr3_nt: TGTGCCACCCGCCGCGGGGACACCGGGGAGCTGTTTTTT; cdr3_aa: CATRRGDTGELFF
clone_size: -; j_call: TRBJ2-7; d_call: TRBD2; v_call: TRBV30; cdr3_nt: TGTGCCTGGAGTACGGGATCTAGCGGGAGACACTCGTCCTACGAGCAGTACTTC; cdr3_aa: CAWSTGSSGRHSSYEQYF
clone_size: -; j_call: TRBJ1-2; d_call: -; v_call: TRBV5-4; cdr3_nt: TGCGCCAGCAGCTCCTGGACAGATAACTATGGCTACACCTTC; cdr3_aa: CASSSWTDNYGYTF
clone_size: few; j_call: TRBJ1-1; d_call: -; v_call: TRBV28; cdr3_nt: TGTGCCAGCAGTTTAGTTACTTCTCACCTGAACACTGAAGCTTTCTTT; cdr3_aa: CASSLVTSHLNTEAFF
clone_size: -; j_call: TRBJ2-7; d_call: -; v_call: TRBV15; cdr3_nt: TGTGCCACCAGATCGAGAAGCTTCTACGAGCAGTACTTC; cdr3_aa: CATRSRSFYEQYF
clone_size: -; j_call: TRBJ2-2; d_call: TRBD1; v_call: TRBV11-1; cdr3_nt: TGTGCCAGCAGCATAAGACAGGGGAGGGAGCTGTTTTTT; cdr3_aa: CASSIRQGRELFF
clone_size: once; j_call: TRBJ1-1; d_call: -; v_call: TRBV6-6; cdr3_nt: TGTGCCAGCAGTTACCCCGGACGGGGTTACGGCACTGAAGCTTTCTTT; cdr3_aa: CASSYPGRGYGTEAFF
clone_size: -; j_call: TRBJ2-4; d_call: -; v_call: TRBV21-1; cdr3_nt: TGTGCCAGCAGGGGTTGGGGGGAGGCCAAAAACATTCAGTACTTC; cdr3_aa: CASRGWGEAKNIQYF
clone_size: -; j_call: TRBJ1-4; d_call: TRBD1; v_call: TRBV10-3; cdr3_nt: TGTGCCATCAGTGAGTCCTTCGGACAGGGGGATGAAAAACTGTTTTTT; cdr3_aa: CAISESFGQGDEKLFF
clone_size: -; j_call: TRBJ2-1; d_call: TRBD2; v_call: TRBV7-9; cdr3_nt: TGTGCCAGCAGCCTCTGGACTAGCGGGAGATCTGATGAGCAGTTCTTC; cdr3_aa: CASSLWTSGRSDEQFF
clone_size: few; j_call: TRBJ2-5; d_call: TRBD2; v_call: TRBV15; cdr3_nt: TGTGCCACCAGCAGAGAGGGACTAGCGGGAGCGGAGACCCAGTACTTC; cdr3_aa: CATSREGLAGAETQYF
clone_size: few; j_call: TRBJ1-5; d_call: TRBD1; v_call: TRBV7-9; cdr3_nt: TGTGCCAGCAGCACCCAGACAGGGAATCAGCCCCAGCATTTT; cdr3_aa: CASSTQTGNQPQHF
clone_size: few; j_call: TRBJ1-5; d_call: -; v_call: TRBV11-1; cdr3_nt: TGTGCCAGCAGCTTAGTACAGAATCAGCCCCAGCATTTT; cdr3_aa: CASSLVQNQPQHF
clone_size: few; j_call: TRBJ2-1; d_call: TRBD2; v_call: TRBV7-9; cdr3_nt: TGTTCCAGCAGCTTATATGTGGCGGGAGGGCCCTCCGATGAGCAGTTCTTC; cdr3_aa: CSSSLYVAGGPSDEQFF
clone_size: -; j_call: TRBJ1-1; d_call: -; v_call: TRBV4-1; cdr3_nt: TGCGCCAGCAGCCAAGGTGGACAGTTCTCTGAAGCTTTCTTT; cdr3_aa: CASSQGGQFSEAFF
clone_size: -; j_call: TRBJ1-2; d_call: -; v_call: TRBV11-2; cdr3_nt: TGTGCCAGCAGCGGAGTTCCCCCGACCAGCTATGGCTACACCTTC; cdr3_aa: CASSGVPPTSYGYTF
clone_size: -; j_call: TRBJ2-3; d_call: TRBD2; v_call: TRBV10-3; cdr3_nt: TGTGCCATCAGTGAGTCGACTAGCGGGACCACAGATACGCAGTATTTT; cdr3_aa: CAISESTSGTTDTQYF
clone_size: -; j_call: TRBJ2-3; d_call: -; v_call: TRBV11-3; cdr3_nt: TGTGCCAGCAGCTTGGGCGGAGGGCTACGGACCTTGGGCGCAGATACGCAGTATTTT; cdr3_aa: CASSLGGGLRTLGADTQYF
clone_size: -; j_call: TRBJ2-4; d_call: -; v_call: TRBV7-9; cdr3_nt: TGTTCCAGCAGCTTTTCGGGATTGGGCGAAAACATTCAGTACTTC; cdr3_aa: CSSSFSGLGENIQYF
clone_size: few; j_call: TRBJ2-7; d_call: TRBD1; v_call: TRBV5-5; cdr3_nt: TGTGCCAGCAGGTCCGGGACAGGGATCTACGAGCAGTACTTC; cdr3_aa: CASRSGTGIYEQYF
clone_size: -; j_call: TRBJ2-1; d_call: TRBD2; v_call: TRBV2; cdr3_nt: TGTGCCAGCCAGAAGGACATAGCTAGCGGGAGCTCCTACAATGAGCAGTTCTTC; cdr3_aa: CASQKDIASGSSYNEQFF
clone_size: -; j_call: TRBJ1-2; d_call: -; v_call: TRBV5-4; cdr3_nt: TGTGCCAGCAGGGAGGTGGACTATGGCTACACCTTC; cdr3_aa: CASREVDYGYTF
clone_size: -; j_call: TRBJ2-7; d_call: -; v_call: TRBV4-1; cdr3_nt: TGCGCCAGCAGCCAACAGGTTTCCTACGAGCAGTACTTC; cdr3_aa: CASSQQVSYEQYF
clone_size: -; j_call: TRBJ2-3; d_call: TRBD1; v_call: TRBV2; cdr3_nt: TGTGCCAGCCGGGACAGACAAGATACGCAGTATTTT; cdr3_aa: CASRDRQDTQYF
clone_size: -; j_call: TRBJ2-7; d_call: TRBD1; v_call: TRBV11-2; cdr3_nt: TGTGCCAGCAGCTCCCGTTTGGGACAGGCCTACGAGCAGTACTTC; cdr3_aa: CASSSRLGQAYEQYF
clone_size: once; j_call: TRBJ2-5; d_call: TRBD2; v_call: TRBV7-6; cdr3_nt: TGTGCCAGCAGGGGGGGGGTAGAGACCCAGTACTTC; cdr3_aa: CASRGGVETQYF
clone_size: -; j_call: TRBJ2-5; d_call: -; v_call: TRBV6-1; cdr3_nt: TGTGCCAGCACGCCCTTCCGGGAGACCCAGTACTTC; cdr3_aa: CASTPFRETQYF
clone_size: -; j_call: TRBJ2-1; d_call: -; v_call: TRBV18; cdr3_nt: TGTGCCAGCTCACCGACCGGGACCTACAATGAGCAGTTCTTC; cdr3_aa: CASSPTGTYNEQFF
clone_size: -; j_call: TRBJ2-7; d_call: -; v_call: TRBV11-2; cdr3_nt: TGTGCCAGCAGCTTAGTCCCAGGGTATGGTTACGAGCAGTACTTC; cdr3_aa: CASSLVPGYGYEQYF
clone_size: -; j_call: TRBJ2-6; d_call: -; v_call: TRBV7-3; cdr3_nt: TGTGCCAGCAGGGAGGGGGGGTTTTCTGGGGCCAACGTCCTGACTTTC; cdr3_aa: CASREGGFSGANVLTF
clone_size: -; j_call: TRBJ2-1; d_call: -; v_call: TRBV14; cdr3_nt: TGTGCCAGCAGCCAACGCTCCAGCTACAATGAGCAGTTCTTC; cdr3_aa: CASSQRSSYNEQFF
clone_size: -; j_call: TRBJ2-5; d_call: -; v_call: TRBV25-1; cdr3_nt: TGTGCCAGCAGGGAACAAAACGGGGAGACCCAGTACTTC; cdr3_aa: CASREQNGETQYF
clone_size: -; j_call: TRBJ1-5; d_call: -; v_call: TRBV2; cdr3_nt: TGTGCCAGCAGTGTTCAGGGTTCTCAGCCCCAGCATTTT; cdr3_aa: CASSVQGSQPQHF
clone_size: few; j_call: TRBJ2-1; d_call: TRBD1; v_call: TRBV29-1; cdr3_nt: TGCAGCGTTGATAACACAGGGGTCCCCAATGAGCAGTTCTTC; cdr3_aa: CSVDNTGVPNEQFF
clone_size: -; j_call: TRBJ2-4; d_call: -; v_call: TRBV6-1; cdr3_nt: TGTGCCAGCAGTGACCGGGACACCCGTTCTACCCATTGGGCCAAAAACAGTCAGTACTTC; cdr3_aa: CASSDRDTRSTHWAKNSQYF
clone_size: -; j_call: TRBJ1-1; d_call: TRBD1; v_call: TRBV28; cdr3_nt: TGTGCCAGCAGTCGAGAAGGACAGGGGGCTAGCACTGAAGCTTTCTTT; cdr3_aa: CASSREGQGASTEAFF
clone_size: once; j_call: TRBJ2-3; d_call: -; v_call: TRBV6-5; cdr3_nt: TGTGCCAGCAGTCAACTCGGGACTTATACGCAGTATTTT; cdr3_aa: CASSQLGTYTQYF
clone_size: once; j_call: TRBJ2-2; d_call: TRBD2; v_call: TRBV30; cdr3_nt: TGTGCCTGGAGAAAGGCGGGGGCCGGGGAGCTGTTTTTT; cdr3_aa: CAWRKAGAGELFF
clone_size: -; j_call: TRBJ2-5; d_call: -; v_call: TRBV6-5; cdr3_nt: TGTGCCAGCAGTTACTCGATTAGCCCTCAAGAGACCCAGTACTTC; cdr3_aa: CASSYSISPQETQYF
clone_size: -; j_call: TRBJ2-6; d_call: -; v_call: TRBV11-3; cdr3_nt: TGTGCCAGCAGCTTACGGTTGTCTGGGGCCAACGTCCTGACTTTC; cdr3_aa: CASSLRLSGANVLTF
clone_size: -; j_call: TRBJ2-2; d_call: TRBD1; v_call: TRBV29-1; cdr3_nt: TGCAGCGTAGGACAGGGGTCCGACACCGGGGAGCTGTTTTTT; cdr3_aa: CSVGQGSDTGELFF
clone_size: few; j_call: TRBJ1-2; d_call: TRBD1; v_call: TRBV14; cdr3_nt: TGTGCCAGCAGCCCAACGACAGGGGCGGGAGGCTACACCTTC; cdr3_aa: CASSPTTGAGGYTF
clone_size: -; j_call: TRBJ2-7; d_call: -; v_call: TRBV2; cdr3_nt: TGTGCCAGCAGTGTTCCCTTATCCTACGAGCAGTACTTC; cdr3_aa: CASSVPLSYEQYF
clone_size: -; j_call: TRBJ2-5; d_call: -; v_call: TRBV6-1; cdr3_nt: TGTGCCAGCAGTGGGCGGGACGGTGCCCAAGAGACCCAGTACTTC; cdr3_aa: CASSGRDGAQETQYF